The TCR beta chain described here comes from a study of T cells of healthy individuals. MiXCR, applied by TCRdb to the 5' RACE reads, yields one record per CDR3 protein. The sample includes about 100,000 distinct CDR3 sequences, roughly a sixth of them seen just once. The V gene lost 0 bases and the J gene lost 3 bases, with 7 bases spanning the gap. CDR1 and CDR2 (germline): SGHRS, YFSETQ. CDR3 length: 15 amino acids. The chain has TRBV5-1 and TRBJ2-6; D assignment may be TRBD1 or TRBD2 (5 bases each). This receptor was identified in a human donor in good health. The CDR3 sequence is CASSLGGVGANVLTF. The CDR3 region has the DNA TGCGCCAGCAGCTTGGGAGGGGTTGGGGCCAACGTCCTGACTTTC.